Below are 18 T cell receptor beta chains sequenced from a single sample in a study of blood T cell repertoires in COVID-19. The data were produced by immunoSEQ multiplex PCR, yet TCRdb's version contains in-frame clones alone and is incomplete. The sample includes about 240,000 clones, roughly 80% of them seen just once. Sequencing was performed on peripheral blood. These receptors were collected from a woman of 80 years or more with COVID-19, enrolled during active disease.

The rearrangement joins TRBV19 to TRBJ1-1; D is unresolved. CDR1 is LNHDA, CDR2 SQIVND, per germline (reference sequence). With 6 bases removed from V and 0 bases from J, the gap between germline ends came to 8 bases. The length of the CDR3 is 13 residues. This chain's CDR3 is CASRGPMNTEAFF. In DNA, the CDR3 is TGTGCCAGTAGGGGCCCCATGAACACTGAAGCTTTCTTT.

This chain connects TRBV11-2 to TRBJ2-1; 8 bases agree with TRBD2. Unmatched junction bases numbered 9, after V lost 7 bases and J lost 4 bases. This CDR3 has 15 amino acids. Per the germline V gene, CDR1 is SGHAT and CDR2 is FQNNGV. CDR3 DNA sequence: TGTGCCAGCATAGGGAGCGGGAGTGCATACAATGAGCAGTTCTTC. It specifies CASIGSGSAYNEQFF.

This chain joins TRBV2 and TRBJ2-1; 12 bases align to TRBD2. With V trimmed by 2 bases and J by 8 bases, 16 bases remained unmatched. The CDR3 covers 19 residues. Germline values: CDR1 SNHLY, CDR2 FYNNEI. The CDR3 is CASSEKGVGLAGGYDEQFF. The CDR3 bases are TGTGCCAGCAGTGAAAAAGGGGTAGGGCTAGCGGGGGGGTACGATGAGCAGTTCTTC.

This rearrangement joins TRBV7-2 to TRBJ1-2, with D tentatively TRBD1 (5 bases). V lost 0 bases and J 4 bases, leaving 15 bases between the germline ends. Germline V CDR1 and CDR2: SGHTA, FQGNSA. The CDR3 is made up of 16 amino acids. The CDR3 region is CASSLARGGDLYGYTF. CDR3 sequence (DNA): TGTGCCAGCAGCTTAGCGCGGGGAGGGGACCTCTATGGCTACACCTTC.

The rearrangement links TRBV20-1 to TRBJ2-2, with 8 bases aligning to TRBD1. V lost 3 bases, J lost 0 bases, and 3 bases stayed unmatched. Per germline, CDR1 DFQATT and CDR2 SNEGSKA (reference sequence). The CDR3 runs to 15 residues. DNA of the CDR3: TGCAGTGCTAGTGCGACAGGGGCGAACACCGGGGAGCTGTTTTTT. Translation: CSASATGANTGELFF.

The chain carries TRBV7-3 and TRBJ2-3; 7 nucleotides match TRBD2. Looked up from germline, CDR1 is SGHTA and CDR2 is FQGTGA. Trimming took 2 bases from V and 7 from J; bases not matched to a gene: 9. The CDR3 contains 15 residues. In nucleotides, the CDR3 is TGTGCCAGCAGCTTAGTGGGAGGGCGGGGAAATACGCAGTATTTT. Translated: CASSLVGGRGNTQYF.

The chain carries TRBV13 and TRBJ2-6; 8 nucleotides align to TRBD1. Trimming cost V 5 bases and J 3 bases; bases outside gene matches: 6. The CDR3 is 16 residues long. Germline CDR1 and CDR2: PRHDT and FYEKMQ (reference sequence). CDR3 residues: CASSDTTGDGANVLTF. CDR3 in DNA: TGTGCCAGCAGCGATACGACAGGGGATGGGGCCAACGTCCTGACTTTC.

Written as DNA, the CDR3 is TGCAGCGTTGAACCTAGCGGAGGCGGGAATGAGCAGTTCTTC. Its protein is CSVEPSGGGNEQFF. The chain combines TRBV29-1 with TRBJ2-1; TRBD2 matches at 7 bases. Germline trimming cut 2 bases from V and 7 bases from J; bases unmatched to any gene: 8. There are 14 residues in the CDR3. Per the germline V gene, CDR1 is SQVTM and CDR2 is ANQGSEA.

This clone was recorded once. V and J are TRBV6-5 and TRBJ2-7, with D unclear. The CDR3 is made up of 13 amino acids. Germline CDR1 reads MNHEY; CDR2 reads SVGAGI. Between the trimmed V and J ends, which lost 5 bases and 1 base, there was a span of 9 bases. The DNA for the CDR3 is TGTGCCAGCAGTAATCTCCTGTCCTACGAGCAGTACTTC. Encoded protein: CASSNLLSYEQYF.

The genes are TRBV28 and TRBJ1-5, with a tentative D call TRBD1 (5 bases). Germline CDR1 MDHEN, CDR2 SYDVKM. V lost 5 bases to trimming and J lost 4 bases, with 15 bases between them. This CDR3 spans 15 amino acids. CDR3 protein: CASSVGTGRNQPQHF. The CDR3, as DNA: TGTGCCAGCAGTGTCGGCACAGGCCGAAATCAGCCCCAGCATTTT.

V gene TRBV12-3 or TRBV12-4 combines with J gene TRBJ2-7; possibly TRBD2 for D (5 bases). The CDR3 loop spans 13 amino acids. V lost 4 bases, J lost 7 bases, and 14 bases lay in between. The CDR3 DNA is TGTGCCAGCAGTTCCCGCGGGTCAGGTGAGCAGTACTTC. Protein: CASSSRGSGEQYF.

The chain is built from TRBV6-6 and TRBJ1-1; D gene ambiguous. Germline assignment: CDR1 MNHNY and CDR2 SVGAGI (reference sequence). The CDR3 loop spans 16 amino acids. The ends were cut back, 6 bases at V and 3 bases at J, with 20 bases in the middle. The CDR3 reads CASSTVPGYGDTEAFF. Here the CDR3 DNA reads TGTGCCAGCAGCACGGTACCGGGGTACGGGGACACTGAAGCTTTCTTT.

V usage is TRBV29-1 and J usage is TRBJ1-2; TRBD1 matches 8 bases. Germline loops: CDR1 SQVTM, CDR2 ANQGSEA. V shed 5 bases, J shed 8 bases, and the junction held 7 bases outside the gene matches. The CDR3 covers 12 residues. The CDR3 DNA sequence: TGCAGCGTTACTCAGGACAGGGACGGCTACACCTTC. It codes for CSVTQDRDGYTF.

The chain has TRBV3-1 (or the pseudogene TRBV3-2) and TRBJ1-1; 8 nucleotides agree with TRBD1. V trimming: 2 bases; J trimming: 6 bases; junction bases outside the gene matches: 2. CDR1 LGHDT and CDR2 YNNKEL come from the germline V gene (reference sequence). The CDR3 loop spans 13 amino acids. CDR3 loop: CASSQRRGPEAFF. In DNA form, the CDR3 reads TGTGCCAGCAGCCAACGCAGGGGGCCTGAAGCTTTCTTT.

This chain uses TRBV27 with TRBJ2-3; the D is unclear. The CDR3 is made up of 14 amino acids. The V gene's germline CDR1 is MNHEY and CDR2 SMNVEV (reference sequence). V shed 5 bases and J shed 4 bases, with 13 bases lying between them. CDR3 in DNA: TGTGCCAGCAGTCTACAGCTTACAGCAGATACGCAGTATTTT. As protein: CASSLQLTADTQYF.

The chain combines TRBV7-9 with TRBJ2-1, with D hard to call. Trimming cost V 2 bases and J 15 bases, with 17 bases left between them. Looked up from germline, CDR1 is SEHNR and CDR2 is FQNEAQ (reference sequence). The CDR3 sequence is 13 residues long. The CDR3 DNA reads as TGTGCCAGCAGCTTACCGCTGCGTCCTTTACGGTTCTTC. Protein sequence: CASSLPLRPLRFF.

The chain joins TRBV24-1 to TRBJ2-3; D remains ambiguous. Trimming left V 3 bases short and J 3 bases short, with 6 bases between. The CDR3 totals 13 residues. Per the germline V gene, CDR1 is KGHDR and CDR2 is SFDVKD. CDR3 nucleotide sequence: TGTGCCACCAGTGATCTTCTTACAGATACGCAGTATTTT. It translates to CATSDLLTDTQYF.

The rearrangement links TRBV30 to TRBJ1-6; TRBD1 is a possible D gene (6 bases). V was clipped by 0 bases and J by 7 bases, with 13 bases between them. The CDR3 totals 15 residues. CDR1 GTSNPN and CDR2 SVGIG come from the germline V gene (reference sequence). The CDR3 DNA reads TGTGCCTGGAGTGTTGGGGGCAGCAAAAATTCACCCCTCCACTTT. Its protein product is CAWSVGGSKNSPLHF. Complete variable domain (other parts from reference TRBV30 and TRBJ1-6): SQTIHQWPATLVQPVGSPLSLECTVEGTSNPNLYWYRQAAGRGLQLLFYSVGIGQISSEVPQNLSASRPQDRQFILSSKKLLLSDSGFYLCAWSVGGSKNSPLHFGNGTRLTVT.